A selection of T cell receptor beta chains follows, all from one sample in a study of blood T cell repertoires in COVID-19. The assay was immunoSEQ multiplex PCR, and TCRdb's table has in-frame clones only and misses some. The sample shows 210,000 or so clones, around 85% of them seen only once. Sequenced material: peripheral blood. The receptors come from a human donor in a cohort sampled during active COVID-19. The CDR3 runs from the conserved cysteine through the conserved F or W. D genes are given only for firm matches.

j_call | d_call | v_call | cdr3_aa
TRBJ1-4 | - | TRBV7-9 | CASSPGIEKLFF
TRBJ1-1 | - | TRBV3-1/TRBV3-2 | CASSQGTNPEAFF
TRBJ2-3 | TRBD2 | TRBV27 | CASSSPRGGGSSLDTQYF
TRBJ1-1 | TRBD1 | TRBV5-1 | CASSQTGAFGRTEAFF
TRBJ1-2 | TRBD1 | TRBV7-2 | CASSKDRDYGYTF
TRBJ2-7 | - | TRBV5-4 | CASSDQGRPAYEQYF
TRBJ2-5 | TRBD2 | TRBV11-2 | CASSGLAGVQETQYF
TRBJ2-7 | TRBD2 | TRBV29-1 | CSVGGGRAYEQYF
TRBJ1-1 | TRBD1 | TRBV2 | CASSDTGVLAFF
TRBJ1-1 | - | TRBV27 | CASSFWYRANTEAFF
TRBJ2-7 | TRBD1 | TRBV4-3 | CASSHGTGGSYEQYF
TRBJ2-7 | TRBD1 | TRBV27 | CASSDRGEQYF
TRBJ2-3 | - | TRBV5-8 | CASSLRRAASPHTQYF
TRBJ1-4 | - | TRBV7-9 | CASSRAGANEKLFF
TRBJ2-7 | - | TRBV30 | CAWSRQGHEQYF
TRBJ2-7 | TRBD1 | TRBV2 | CASVRGYEQYF